This T cell receptor (beta chain) was profiled in a study of cytomegalovirus exposure and HLA in healthy donors. Study-level information: Among about 400 genotyped donors, around 80% fell in the Caucasian-associated ancestry cluster.

The PCR made use of 60 Vbeta and 13 Jbeta primers. How the authors handled the data: Per a later analysis, the number of unique TCR beta chains was about 78 million, of which around 9.9 million were shared. Produced via immunoSEQ multiplex PCR; TCRdb's table is partial and in-frame only. The D gene and trimming were derived from the DNA, and the V and J assignments and clone size from that table. The repertoire holds 150,000 to 200,000 clones, with around 87% as singletons. The germline gives CDR1 MNHEY, CDR2 SMNVEV (reference sequence). There are 15 residues in the CDR3. V was shortened by 5 bases and J by 4 bases, with 14 bases between the two germline ends. Among the donors, all were healthy bone marrow donors.

The sequenced sample was PBMCs. This receptor was identified in a woman aged 18-29 years in good health and CMV-seronegative. The chain links TRBV27 to TRBJ2-2; maybe TRBD1 (6 bases). CDR3 in DNA: TGTGCCAGCAGTCCAAACAGGGATCCCACCGGGGAGCTGTTTTTT. Translation gives CASSPNRDPTGELFF.